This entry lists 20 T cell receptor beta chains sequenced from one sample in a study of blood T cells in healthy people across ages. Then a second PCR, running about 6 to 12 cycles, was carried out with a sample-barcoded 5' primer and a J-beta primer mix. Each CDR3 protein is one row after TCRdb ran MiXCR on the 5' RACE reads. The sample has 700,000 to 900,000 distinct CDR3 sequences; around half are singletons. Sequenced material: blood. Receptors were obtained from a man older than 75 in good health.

Here the CDR3 DNA reads TGTGCCAGCAGTCCCCCCCCAGGGGCCAATCAGCCCCAGCATTTT. Amino acids: CASSPPPGANQPQHF. This sequence joins TRBV12-3 or TRBV12-4 and TRBJ1-5; D perhaps matches TRBD1 (6 bases). CDR3 length: 15 residues. V was pared by 5 bases and J by 3 bases, with 14 bases between.

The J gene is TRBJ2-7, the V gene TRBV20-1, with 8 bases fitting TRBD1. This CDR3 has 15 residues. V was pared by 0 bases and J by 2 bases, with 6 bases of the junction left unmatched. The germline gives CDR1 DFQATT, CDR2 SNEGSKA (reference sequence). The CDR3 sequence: CSARDRRTGPYEQYF. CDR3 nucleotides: TGCAGTGCTAGAGATCGCCGGACAGGGCCCTACGAGCAGTACTTC.

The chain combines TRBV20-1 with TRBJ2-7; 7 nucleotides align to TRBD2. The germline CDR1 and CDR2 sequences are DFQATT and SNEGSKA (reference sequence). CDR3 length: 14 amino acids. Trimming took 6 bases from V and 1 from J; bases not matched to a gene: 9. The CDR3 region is CSARPGTTSYEQYF. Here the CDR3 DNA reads TGCAGTGCCAGACCGGGGACTACTTCCTACGAGCAGTACTTC.

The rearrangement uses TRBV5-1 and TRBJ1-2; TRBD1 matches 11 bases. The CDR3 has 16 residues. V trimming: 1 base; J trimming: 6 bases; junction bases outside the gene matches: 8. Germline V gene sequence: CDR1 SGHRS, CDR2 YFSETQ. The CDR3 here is CASSLRSGQGDDGYTF. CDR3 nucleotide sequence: TGCGCCAGCAGCTTGAGGTCGGGACAGGGGGACGATGGCTACACCTTC.

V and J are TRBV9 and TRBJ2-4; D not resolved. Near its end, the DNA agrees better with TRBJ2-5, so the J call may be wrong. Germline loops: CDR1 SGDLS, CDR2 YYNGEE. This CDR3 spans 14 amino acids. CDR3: CASSSWTAQETQYF. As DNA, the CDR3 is TGTGCCAGCAGCTCATGGACGGCCCAAGAGACCCAGTACTTC.

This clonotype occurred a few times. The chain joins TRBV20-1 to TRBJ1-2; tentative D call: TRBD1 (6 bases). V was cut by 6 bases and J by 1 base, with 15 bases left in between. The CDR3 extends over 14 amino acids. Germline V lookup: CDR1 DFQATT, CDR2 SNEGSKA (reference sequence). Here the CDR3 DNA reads TGCAGTGCCCTCTCGGGAGGGGGTAACTATGGCTACACCTTC. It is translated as CSALSGGGNYGYTF.

The CDR3 DNA is TGTGCCAGTCCTCCCCCCCGGCCTTCTGGGGCCAACGTCCTGACTTTC. Translation: CASPPPRPSGANVLTF. The chain joins TRBV6-2 or TRBV6-3 to TRBJ2-6; no clear D. V gave up 9 bases and J gave up 1 base, with 16 bases separating them. Germline V gene lookup returns CDR1 MNHEY and CDR2 SVGEGT. CDR3 length equals 16 residues.

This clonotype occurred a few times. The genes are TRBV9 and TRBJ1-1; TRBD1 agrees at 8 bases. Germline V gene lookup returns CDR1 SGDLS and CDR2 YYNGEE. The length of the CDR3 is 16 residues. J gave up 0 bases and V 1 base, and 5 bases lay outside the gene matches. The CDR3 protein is CASSVTTDRVNTEAFF. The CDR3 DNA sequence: TGTGCCAGCAGCGTAACTACGGACAGGGTGAACACTGAAGCTTTCTTT.

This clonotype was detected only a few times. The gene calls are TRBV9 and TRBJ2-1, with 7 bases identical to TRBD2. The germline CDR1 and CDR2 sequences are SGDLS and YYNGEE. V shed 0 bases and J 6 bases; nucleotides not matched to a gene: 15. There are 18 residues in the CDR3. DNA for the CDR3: TGTGCCAGCAGCGTAGGCGTTGGGGGGGAAGTGGGATTCAATGAGCAGTTCTTC. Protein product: CASSVGVGGEVGFNEQFF.

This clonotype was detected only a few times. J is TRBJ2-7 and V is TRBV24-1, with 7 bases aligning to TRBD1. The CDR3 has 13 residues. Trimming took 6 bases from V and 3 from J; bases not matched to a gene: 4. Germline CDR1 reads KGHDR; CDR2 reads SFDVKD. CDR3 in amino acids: CATSRTGNYEQYF. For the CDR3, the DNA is TGTGCCACCAGTCGGACAGGCAACTACGAGCAGTACTTC.

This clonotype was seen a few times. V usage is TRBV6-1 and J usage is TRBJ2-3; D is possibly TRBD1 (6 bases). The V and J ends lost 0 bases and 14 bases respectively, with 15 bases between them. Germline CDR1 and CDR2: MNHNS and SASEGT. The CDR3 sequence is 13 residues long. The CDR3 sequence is CASSEAMDRYAYF. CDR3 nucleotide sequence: TGTGCCAGCAGTGAAGCGATGGACAGATACGCGTATTTT.

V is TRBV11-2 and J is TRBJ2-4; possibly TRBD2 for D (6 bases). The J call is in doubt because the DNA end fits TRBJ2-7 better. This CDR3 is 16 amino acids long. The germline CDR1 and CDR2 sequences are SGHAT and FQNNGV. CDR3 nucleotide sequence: TGTGCCAGCAGCTCCACGCGGGGTGGGTCACACTACGAGCAGTACTTC. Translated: CASSSTRGGSHYEQYF.

This CDR3 is CASTQRESSGQYF. For the CDR3, the DNA is TGTGCCAGCACCCAGCGGGAGAGTTCGGGGCAGTACTTC. The chain combines TRBV6-1 with TRBJ2-7; TRBD2 matches at 8 bases. Per the germline V gene, CDR1 is MNHNS and CDR2 is SASEGT. Trimming took 7 bases from V and 9 from J; bases not matched to a gene: 11. The CDR3 extends over 13 amino acids.

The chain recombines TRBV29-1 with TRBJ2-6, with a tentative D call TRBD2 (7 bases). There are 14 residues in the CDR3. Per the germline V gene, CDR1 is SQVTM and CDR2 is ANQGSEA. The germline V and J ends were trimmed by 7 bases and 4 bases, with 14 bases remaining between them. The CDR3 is CSARGADGANVLTF. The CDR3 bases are TGCAGCGCTCGGGGGGCGGACGGGGCCAACGTCCTGACTTTC.

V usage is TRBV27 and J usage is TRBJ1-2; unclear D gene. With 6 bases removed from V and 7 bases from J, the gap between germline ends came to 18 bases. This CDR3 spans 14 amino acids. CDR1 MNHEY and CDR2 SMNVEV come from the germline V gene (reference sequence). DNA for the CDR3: TGTGCCAGCAGATTTCGGGGTCCAGGATCTGGCTACACCTTC. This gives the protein CASRFRGPGSGYTF.

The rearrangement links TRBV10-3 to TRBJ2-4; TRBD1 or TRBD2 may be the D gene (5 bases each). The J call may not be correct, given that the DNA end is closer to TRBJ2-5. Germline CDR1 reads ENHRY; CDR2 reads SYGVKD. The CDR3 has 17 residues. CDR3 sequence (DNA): TGTGCCATCAGTGAGTCCCCCGGCAGGGAGACACAAGAGACCCAGTACTTC. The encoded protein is CAISESPGRETQETQYF.

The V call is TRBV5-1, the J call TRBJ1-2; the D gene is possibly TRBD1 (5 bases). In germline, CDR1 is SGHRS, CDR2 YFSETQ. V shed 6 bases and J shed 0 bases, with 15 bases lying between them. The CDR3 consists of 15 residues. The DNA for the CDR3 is TGCGCCAGCACCGAGAAAGGGACTGCTAACTATGGCTACACCTTC. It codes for CASTEKGTANYGYTF.

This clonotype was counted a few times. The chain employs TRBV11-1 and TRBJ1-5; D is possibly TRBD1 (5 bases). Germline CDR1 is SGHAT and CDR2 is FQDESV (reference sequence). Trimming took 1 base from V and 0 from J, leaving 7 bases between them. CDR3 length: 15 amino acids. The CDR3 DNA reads TGTGCCAGCAGCTTAGTGGGACGTAGCAATCAGCCCCAGCATTTT. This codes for CASSLVGRSNQPQHF.

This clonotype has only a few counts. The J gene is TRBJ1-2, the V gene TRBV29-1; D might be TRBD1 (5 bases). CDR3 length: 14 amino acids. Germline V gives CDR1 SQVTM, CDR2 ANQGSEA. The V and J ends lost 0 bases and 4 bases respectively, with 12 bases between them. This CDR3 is CSVEDPAGIYGYTF. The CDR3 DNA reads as TGCAGCGTTGAAGATCCCGCAGGGATCTATGGCTACACCTTC.

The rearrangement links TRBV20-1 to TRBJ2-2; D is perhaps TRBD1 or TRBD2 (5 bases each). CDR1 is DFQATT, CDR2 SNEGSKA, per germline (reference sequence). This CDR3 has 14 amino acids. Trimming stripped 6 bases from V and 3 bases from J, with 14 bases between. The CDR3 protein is CSARDRTDTGELFF. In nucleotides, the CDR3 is TGCAGTGCCAGGGACCGAACCGACACCGGGGAGCTGTTTTTT.